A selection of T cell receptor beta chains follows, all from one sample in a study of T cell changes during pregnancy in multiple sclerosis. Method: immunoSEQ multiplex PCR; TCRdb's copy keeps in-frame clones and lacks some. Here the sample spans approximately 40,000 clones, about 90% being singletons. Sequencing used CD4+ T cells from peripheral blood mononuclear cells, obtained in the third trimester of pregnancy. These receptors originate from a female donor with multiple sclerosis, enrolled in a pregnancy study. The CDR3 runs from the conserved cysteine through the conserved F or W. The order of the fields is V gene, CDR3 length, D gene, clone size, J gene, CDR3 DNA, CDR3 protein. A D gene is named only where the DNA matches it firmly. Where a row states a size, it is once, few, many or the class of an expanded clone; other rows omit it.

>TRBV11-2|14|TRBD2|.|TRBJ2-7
TGTGCCAGCAGCCGAGGGGAGGGGTCCTACGAGCAGTACTTC
CASSRGEGSYEQYF
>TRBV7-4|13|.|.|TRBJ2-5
TGTGCCAGCAGCTTTCTGCCGGGGGAGACCCAGTACTTC
CASSFLPGETQYF
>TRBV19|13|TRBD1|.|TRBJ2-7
TGTGCCAGTAGACCAACAGGGGCAGGCGAGCAGTACTTC
CASRPTGAGEQYF
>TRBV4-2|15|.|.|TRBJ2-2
TGTGCCAGCAGCCAAGATCTACTAGGGCCCGGGGAGCTGTTTTTT
CASSQDLLGPGELFF
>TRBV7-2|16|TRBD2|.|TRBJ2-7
TGTGCCAGCAGCTTAGATGCGGGAGGGTCCTCCTACGAGCAGTACTTC
CASSLDAGGSSYEQYF
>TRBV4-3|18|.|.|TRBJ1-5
TGCGCCAGCAGCCAACCAACCAAAGACAGGACTAGCAATCAGCCCCAGCATTTT
CASSQPTKDRTSNQPQHF
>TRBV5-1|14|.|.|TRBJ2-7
TGCGCCAGCAGCTTGATAGGGGGAAACTACGAGCAGTACTTC
CASSLIGGNYEQYF
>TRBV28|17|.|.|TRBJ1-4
TGTGCCAGCAGTCAGTTGGGAGGGACTGGAACTAATGAAAAACTGTTTTTT
CASSQLGGTGTNEKLFF
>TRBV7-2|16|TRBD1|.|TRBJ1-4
TGTGCCAGCAGCTTAGCGTCGGGGACAGCAAATGAAAAACTGTTTTTT
CASSLASGTANEKLFF
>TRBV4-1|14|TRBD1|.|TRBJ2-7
TGCGCCAGCAGCCAAGGGGACAGGCCCTACGAGCAGTACTTC
CASSQGDRPYEQYF
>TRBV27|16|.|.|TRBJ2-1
TGTGCCAGCAGCCAGAACGACGACTACTTCCACAATGAGCAGTTCTTC
CASSQNDDYFHNEQFF
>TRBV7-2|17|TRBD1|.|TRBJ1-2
TGTGCCAGCAGCTTTCCGGGACAGAACGTTAGGAACTATGGCTACACCTTC
CASSFPGQNVRNYGYTF
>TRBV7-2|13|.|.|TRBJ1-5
TGTGCCAGCAGCTTAGACGGGAGTCAGCCCCAGCATTTT
CASSLDGSQPQHF
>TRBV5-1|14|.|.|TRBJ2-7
TGCGCCAGCAGGCCGGAGGGAGTATCCTACGAGCAGTACTTC
CASRPEGVSYEQYF
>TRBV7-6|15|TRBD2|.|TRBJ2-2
TGTGCCAGCAGCTCCGCCGCTAGCGGGTCAGGGGAGCTGTTTTTT
CASSSAASGSGELFF
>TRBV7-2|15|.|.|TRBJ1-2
TGTGCCAGCAGCTTAAGTCCTTCCGACGGGTGGGGCTACACCTTC
CASSLSPSDGWGYTF
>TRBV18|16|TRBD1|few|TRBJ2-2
TGTGCCAGCTCACATATCAGACAGGGTAACACCGGGGAGCTGTTTTTT
CASSHIRQGNTGELFF
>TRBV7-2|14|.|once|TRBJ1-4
TGTGCCAGCAGCTCCTCGGGAACTGATGAAAAACTGTTTTTT
CASSSSGTDEKLFF
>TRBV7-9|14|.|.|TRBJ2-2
TGTGCCAGCAGCTTAGCCTCCGGTACCGGGGAGCTGTTTTTT
CASSLASGTGELFF
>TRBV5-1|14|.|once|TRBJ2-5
TGCGCCAGCAGCTTAGGGTCGGGGTGGGAGACCCAGTACTTC
CASSLGSGWETQYF
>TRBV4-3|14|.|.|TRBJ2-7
TGCGCCAGCAGCCAAGACAGGGCCGTCTACGAGCAGTACTTC
CASSQDRAVYEQYF
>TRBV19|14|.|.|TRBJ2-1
TGTGCCAGTAGAGGAGGGACCTCCTACAATGAGCAGTTCTTC
CASRGGTSYNEQFF
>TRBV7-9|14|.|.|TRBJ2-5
TGTGCCAGCAGCTTAGAAGTGGGCATGGAGACCCAGTACTTC
CASSLEVGMETQYF
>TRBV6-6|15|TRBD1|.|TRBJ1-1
TGTGCCAGCAGACCCTTGGGACAGGGGAACACTGAAGCTTTCTTT
CASRPLGQGNTEAFF
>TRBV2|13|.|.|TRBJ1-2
TGTGCCAGCAGGGGGACACCTATGGCGATTGACACCTTC
CASRGTPMAIDTF
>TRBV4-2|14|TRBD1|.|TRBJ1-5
TGTGCCAGCAGCCCTGGACAGGGAGGCCAGCCCCAGCATTTT
CASSPGQGGQPQHF
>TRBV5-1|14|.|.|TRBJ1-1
TGCGCCAGCAGCTTGTCGAGGGGGGGGGCTGAAGCTTTCTTT
CASSLSRGGAEAFF
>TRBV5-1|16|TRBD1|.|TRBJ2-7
TGCGCCAGCAGAACCGACAGGGACGGACTTAAGTACGAGCAGTACTTC
CASRTDRDGLKYEQYF
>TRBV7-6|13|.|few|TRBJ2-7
TGTGCCAGCAGCCCGGAGACCCCCTACGAGCAGTACTTC
CASSPETPYEQYF
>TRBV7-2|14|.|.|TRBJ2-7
TGTGCCAGCACTTCAAGGGGGGGGCTGGGGGAGCAGTACTTC
CASTSRGGLGEQYF
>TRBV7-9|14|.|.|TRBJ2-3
TGTGCCAGCAGCTACGGTCAGACTCAAGATACGCAGTATTTT
CASSYGQTQDTQYF
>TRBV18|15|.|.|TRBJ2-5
TGTGCCAGCTCACCACCGGGCCCGATAAGAGAGACCCAGTACTTC
CASSPPGPIRETQYF
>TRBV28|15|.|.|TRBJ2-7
TGTGCCAGCAGTTTACCCCAACCGGGACTTATGAAGCAGTACTTC
CASSLPQPGLMKQYF
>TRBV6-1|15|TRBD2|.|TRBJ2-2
TGTGCCAGCAGTTTAGGAGCGGGAATCACCGGGGAGCTGTTTTTT
CASSLGAGITGELFF
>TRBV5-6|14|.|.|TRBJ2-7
TGTGCCAGCAGCTTGGGTACAGTCTCCTACGAGCAGTACTTC
CASSLGTVSYEQYF
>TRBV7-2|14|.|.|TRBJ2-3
TGTGCCAGCCTAAGGGGGAGTGGGGCAGATACGCAGTATTTT
CASLRGSGADTQYF
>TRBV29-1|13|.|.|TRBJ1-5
TGCAGCGTTGAAGTAGGAGGGCAACAGCCCCAGCATTTT
CSVEVGGQQPQHF
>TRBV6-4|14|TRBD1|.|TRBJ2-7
TGTGCCAGCAGGGGACAGGAGAAGACCTACGAGCAGTACTTC
CASRGQEKTYEQYF
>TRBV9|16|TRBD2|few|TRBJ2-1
TGTGCCAGCAGCGTCAGCGGACTAGCGGTTTACAATGAGCAGTTCTTC
CASSVSGLAVYNEQFF
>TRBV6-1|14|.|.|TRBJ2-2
TGTGCCAGCAGATCCCTGCGGGGCACCGGGGAGCTGTTTTTT
CASRSLRGTGELFF
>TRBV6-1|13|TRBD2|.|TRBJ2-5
TGTGCCAGCCGATGGACTAGCGGAGAGACCCAGTACTTC
CASRWTSGETQYF
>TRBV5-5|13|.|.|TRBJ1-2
TGTGCCAGCAGCTTGGCGACAGAATATGGCTACACCTTC
CASSLATEYGYTF
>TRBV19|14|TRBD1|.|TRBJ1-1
TGTGCCAGTAGTATGACCTATGGGACAGGGAAAGCTTTCTTT
CASSMTYGTGKAFF
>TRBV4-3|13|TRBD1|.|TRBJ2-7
TGCGCCAGCAGCCACGACAGGGCCTACGAGCAGTACTTC
CASSHDRAYEQYF
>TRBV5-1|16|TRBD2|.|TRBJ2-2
TGCGCCAGCAGTCTGCTAGCGGGAGTAGATACCGGGGAGCTGTTTTTT
CASSLLAGVDTGELFF
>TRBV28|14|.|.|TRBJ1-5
TGTGCCAGCAGTTTGCCACAGGTGGGTCAGCCCCAGCATTTT
CASSLPQVGQPQHF
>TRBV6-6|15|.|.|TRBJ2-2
TGTGCCAGCAGTTACGAGGGTCTGAACACCGGGGAGCTGTTTTTT
CASSYEGLNTGELFF
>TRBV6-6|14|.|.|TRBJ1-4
TGTGCCAGCAGTCCTCCGGTCATTAATGAAAAACTGTTTTTT
CASSPPVINEKLFF
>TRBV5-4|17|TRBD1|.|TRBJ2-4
TGTGCCAGCAGCGATGACGACAGGGGGATAGCCAAAAACATTCAGTACTTC
CASSDDDRGIAKNIQYF
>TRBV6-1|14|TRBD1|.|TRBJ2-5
TGTGCCAGCAGTGTTGGACAGGGCTTCGAGACCCAGTACTTC
CASSVGQGFETQYF